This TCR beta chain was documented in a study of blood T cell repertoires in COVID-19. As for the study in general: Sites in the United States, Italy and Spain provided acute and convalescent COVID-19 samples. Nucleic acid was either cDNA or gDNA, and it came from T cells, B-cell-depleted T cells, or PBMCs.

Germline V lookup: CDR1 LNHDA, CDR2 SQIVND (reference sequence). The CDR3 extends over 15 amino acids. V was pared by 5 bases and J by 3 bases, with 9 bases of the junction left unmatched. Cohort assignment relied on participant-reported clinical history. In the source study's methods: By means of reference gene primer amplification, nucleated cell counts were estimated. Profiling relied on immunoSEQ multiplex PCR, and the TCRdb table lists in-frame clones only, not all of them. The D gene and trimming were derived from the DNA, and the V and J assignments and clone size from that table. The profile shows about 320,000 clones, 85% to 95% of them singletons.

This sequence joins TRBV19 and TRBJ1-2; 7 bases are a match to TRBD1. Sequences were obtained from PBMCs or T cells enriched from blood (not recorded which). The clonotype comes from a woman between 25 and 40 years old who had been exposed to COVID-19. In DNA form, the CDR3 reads TGTGCCAGTAGTGGGGGACAGCCCACAGACTATGGCTACACCTTC. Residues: CASSGGQPTDYGYTF.